The subject of this entry is one T cell receptor (beta chain). RNA in amounts of about 0.5 to 1 ug was reverse transcribed with random hexamers. The method of amplification for TCR beta CDR3 was immunoSEQ multiplex PCR, covering 54 Vbeta and 13 Jbeta. Each CDR3 protein gets one entry after TCRdb re-called the immunoSEQ multiplex PCR reads with MiXCR. The sample lists 250,000 to 300,000 distinct CDR3 sequences; 70% to 90% were seen once. This entry is derived from a study of CD8 T cells in Susac syndrome. Germline values: CDR1 SQVTM, CDR2 ANQGSEA. The CDR3 has 13 residues. V was clipped by 0 bases and J by 7 bases, with 12 bases between them. Relapsing-remitting disease, either stable or active, was present in the multiple sclerosis controls, who were treatment-naive patients. TEMRA cells underwent FACS enrichment and CD8+ and CD4+ T cells underwent negative isolation.

Sample: CD8+ T cells from PBMCs. The V call is TRBV29-1, the J call TRBJ1-1; the D is unclear. The receptor's source is a human donor with multiple sclerosis. The CDR3 here is CSVEEGLADEAFF. CDR3 DNA: TGCAGCGTTGAAGAGGGGTTGGCAGATGAAGCTTTCTTT.